The 30 T cell receptor beta chains below come from one sample, sequenced in a study of OX40 agonist ivuxolimab in advanced cancers. Some clones are missing from TCRdb's copy, which holds only in-frame ones; the method was immunoSEQ multiplex PCR. This table has approximately 19,000 clones, over 70% appearing once. The sequenced sample was CD4+ or CD8+ T cells sorted from blood, obtained in a trial of the OX40 agonist ivuxolimab. The receptors derive from an adult with an advanced solid tumor such as melanoma, head and neck, liver or kidney cancer.

This chain uses TRBV7-8 with TRBJ2-2; no definite D call. The CDR3 totals 13 residues. CDR1 is SGHVS and CDR2 is FQNEAQ in the germline V gene. V was pared by 1 base and J by 7 bases, with 7 bases between. The chain's CDR3 is CASSLGEGGELFF. CDR3 coding DNA: TGTGCCAGCAGCTTAGGTGAAGGCGGGGAGCTGTTTTTT.

The chain links TRBV19 to TRBJ2-5, with 9 bases aligning to TRBD1. With V trimmed by 3 bases and J by 1 base, 6 bases remained unmatched. This CDR3 spans 16 amino acids. Germline CDR1 is LNHDA and CDR2 is SQIVND (reference sequence). In DNA, the CDR3 is TGTGCCAGTAGTATTTCGGGACAGGGTTTCCAAGAGACCCAGTACTTC. It codes for CASSISGQGFQETQYF.

This clone is a singleton in its sample. V is TRBV10-2 and J is TRBJ2-5; D remains unclear. This CDR3 is 16 amino acids long. Looked up from germline, CDR1 is WSHSY and CDR2 is SAAADI. V shed 0 bases and J shed 1 base, with 12 bases lying between them. CDR3 region: CASSESGGGRQETQYF. Here the CDR3 DNA reads TGCGCCAGCAGTGAGTCTGGTGGTGGACGCCAAGAGACCCAGTACTTC.

The rearrangement links TRBV4-3 to TRBJ2-7, with a possible D match to TRBD2 (6 bases). Germline lookup yields CDR1 LGHNA and CDR2 YSLEER. The V end lost 0 bases, the J end lost 1 base, and 10 bases lay between the germline ends. The CDR3 is 15 residues long. The CDR3 protein is CASSQDGTGSYEQYF. The CDR3 coding sequence is TGCGCCAGCAGCCAAGACGGGACTGGTTCCTACGAGCAGTACTTC.

The CDR3 sequence is CASSLEQASEAFF. CDR3 DNA: TGTGCCAGCAGCTTGGAACAGGCGTCTGAAGCTTTCTTT. The genes are TRBV5-4 and TRBJ1-1; possibly TRBD1 for D (5 bases). V lost 0 bases, J lost 6 bases, and 9 bases lay in between. The CDR3 consists of 13 residues. Germline V gene data show CDR1 as SGHNT and CDR2 as YYREEE (reference sequence).

This clone came up once. This sequence joins TRBV28 and TRBJ1-2, with 9 bases matching TRBD1. From germline, CDR1 is MDHEN and CDR2 SYDVKM. CDR3 length: 15 residues. V gave up 5 bases and J gave up 3 bases; unmatched junction bases: 7. The CDR3 DNA sequence: TGTGCCAGCAGTGCCGGGACAGGGAGGCACTATGGCTACACCTTC. Translation gives CASSAGTGRHYGYTF.

The chain couples TRBV7-9 to TRBJ2-7; 13 bases match TRBD2. The CDR3 extends over 17 amino acids. V was pared by 11 bases and J by 4 bases, with 17 bases of the junction left unmatched. Germline CDR1 and CDR2: SEHNR and FQNEAQ (reference sequence). Here the CDR3 DNA reads TGTGCCTCCCAAGGGACTAGCGGGAATCCCTCCCCATACGAGCAGTACTTC. It codes for CASQGTSGNPSPYEQYF.

V and J are TRBV9 and TRBJ2-3; D gene uncertain. The V end lost 4 bases, the J end lost 3 bases, and 15 bases lay between the germline ends. The germline V gene encodes CDR1 SGDLS and CDR2 YYNGEE. The CDR3 consists of 15 residues. The CDR3 protein is CASSPRMRVTDTQYF. CDR3 DNA: TGTGCCAGCAGCCCCAGAATGAGAGTAACAGATACGCAGTATTTT.

The chain joins TRBV10-3 to TRBJ1-1; no clear D. Deletions cut 8 bases from V and 4 bases from J, with 8 bases between. The CDR3 contains 11 residues. Germline CDR1 and CDR2: ENHRY and SYGVKD. CDR3 amino acids: CAICSGTEAFF. CDR3 bases: TGTGCCATCTGTAGTGGCACTGAAGCTTTCTTT.

V gene TRBV9 combines with J gene TRBJ2-5; 11 bases are a match to TRBD2. J was trimmed by 2 bases and V by 2 bases; bases with no gene match: 5. CDR1 and CDR2 from the germline V gene are SGDLS and YYNGEE. The CDR3 extends over 16 amino acids. This CDR3 is CASSVRIAGGQETQYF. CDR3 coding DNA: TGTGCCAGCAGCGTGAGGATAGCGGGAGGGCAAGAGACCCAGTACTTC.

This sequence joins TRBV9 and TRBJ2-2; 9 bases align to TRBD2. CDR1 is SGDLS and CDR2 is YYNGEE in the germline V gene. This CDR3 region has 16 residues. V lost 2 bases, J lost 6 bases, and 8 bases stayed unmatched. The CDR3 here is CASSVSGGGGAGELFF. Written as DNA, the CDR3 is TGTGCCAGCAGCGTTAGCGGGGGCGGAGGAGCCGGGGAGCTGTTTTTT.

V and J are TRBV13 and TRBJ1-2; weak D call: TRBD1 (5 bases). In germline, CDR1 is PRHDT, CDR2 FYEKMQ (reference sequence). This CDR3 is 14 amino acids long. Trimming removed 5 bases from V and 4 bases from J, with 14 bases in between. The CDR3 coding sequence is TGTGCCAGCAGCCCACCAGGGTCTTCCTATGGCTACACCTTC. Translation: CASSPPGSSYGYTF.

This clone was observed a few times. The chain is built from TRBV11-1 and TRBJ2-3; TRBD1 matches at 11 bases. Germline V lookup: CDR1 SGHAT, CDR2 FQDESV (reference sequence). V lost 4 bases and J lost 4; bases outside the gene matches: 7. This CDR3 comprises 16 residues. The CDR3 sequence: CASSSPGQGVADTQYF. In DNA, the CDR3 is TGTGCCAGCAGCTCCCCGGGACAGGGGGTTGCAGATACGCAGTATTTT.

The rearrangement uses TRBV7-6 and TRBJ2-1; 15 bases line up with TRBD2. CDR1 is SGHVS, CDR2 FNYEAQ, per germline. V shed 5 bases, J shed 10 bases, and the junction held 3 bases outside the gene matches. The CDR3 length is 14 residues. Here the CDR3 reads CASSPGTSGREQFF. CDR3 nucleotides: TGTGCCAGCAGCCCCGGGACTAGCGGGAGGGAGCAGTTCTTC.

The gene calls are TRBV5-6 and TRBJ1-2; TRBD1 matches at 8 bases. CDR1 SGHDT and CDR2 YYEEEE come from the germline V gene. V lost 0 bases and J lost 3; bases outside the gene matches: 1. This CDR3 comprises 14 residues. CDR3 bases: TGTGCCAGCAGCTTGGACAGGGGGGACTATGGCTACACCTTC. It translates to CASSLDRGDYGYTF.

This sequence joins TRBV7-3 and TRBJ2-1, with 9 bases identical to TRBD2. J was trimmed by 1 base and V by 3 bases; bases with no gene match: 7. This CDR3 spans 17 amino acids. Germline V gene data show CDR1 as SGHTA and CDR2 as FQGTGA. The CDR3 DNA is TGTGCCAGCAGCTTGGGCGGGAGGGCCCTATCCTACAATGAGCAGTTCTTC. Protein: CASSLGGRALSYNEQFF.

The rearrangement uses TRBV21-1 and TRBJ2-7; the D call TRBD2 from the table was never checked on the DNA. TRBV21-1 is flagged as a pseudogene. The CDR3 totals 18 residues. The CDR3 region is CASSIRTSGRAGRYEQYF. The CDR3 DNA is TGTGCCAGCAGCATTAGGACTAGCGGGAGGGCCGGGAGGTACGAGCAGTACTTC.

The rearrangement links TRBV5-4 to TRBJ2-3; 15 bases align to TRBD2. Germline CDR1 reads SGHNT; CDR2 reads YYREEE (reference sequence). The V gene end was trimmed by 4 bases and the J gene end by 8 bases; junction bases not matched to a gene: 8. This CDR3 has 16 residues. The CDR3 DNA reads TGTGCCAGCAGCGGGGGACTAGCGGGAGGTACTTTTACGCAGTATTTT. Its translation: CASSGGLAGGTFTQYF.

The J gene is TRBJ2-1, the V gene TRBV9; TRBD2 might be the D (6 bases). The V gene's germline CDR1 is SGDLS and CDR2 YYNGEE. The length of the CDR3 is 15 residues. Trimming took 3 bases from V and 0 from J, leaving 10 bases between them. In nucleotides, the CDR3 is TGTGCCAGCAGCGGGGAGGACTTCTCCTACAATGAGCAGTTCTTC. Protein product: CASSGEDFSYNEQFF.

V and J are TRBV6-7 and TRBJ2-1, with D hard to call. TRBV6-7 is flagged as an ORF with uncertain function. The CDR3 extends over 15 amino acids. V was trimmed by 11 bases and J by 0 bases, leaving 17 bases between them. CDR3 sequence: CAPQPRALSYNEQFF. CDR3 in DNA: TGTGCCCCCCAACCTCGGGCTCTCTCCTACAATGAGCAGTTCTTC.

This clone turned up a few times. The chain recombines TRBV5-4 with TRBJ1-2, with a weak D call TRBD1 (6 bases). Germline V lookup: CDR1 SGHNT, CDR2 YYREEE (reference sequence). This CDR3 comprises 13 residues. V was clipped by 0 bases and J by 8 bases, with 11 bases between them. CDR3: CASSLGQAGGYTF. The CDR3 DNA follows: TGTGCCAGCAGCTTGGGACAGGCGGGAGGCTACACCTTC.

The chain links TRBV5-1 to TRBJ1-2, with D tentatively TRBD1 (6 bases). The germline V gene encodes CDR1 SGHRS and CDR2 YFSETQ. This CDR3 region has 16 residues. Trimming removed 3 bases from V and 0 bases from J, with 15 bases in between. DNA for the CDR3: TGCGCCAGCAGCTCGGCGGTGGCAGGGGCTAACTATGGCTACACCTTC. Protein: CASSSAVAGANYGYTF.

This clone is large (0.1 to 1%). The same CDR3 arises from other DNA sequences in this sample as well. The V call is TRBV18, the J call TRBJ2-7, with D perhaps TRBD2 (5 bases). CDR3 length: 12 residues. CDR1 and CDR2 from the germline V gene are KGHSH and LQKENI. Trimming cost V 2 bases and J 3 bases, with 5 bases left between them. The CDR3 loop reads CASSPGGYEQYF. The DNA of the CDR3 is TGTGCCAGCTCACCAGGAGGCTACGAGCAGTACTTC.

The CDR3, as DNA: TGTGCCAGCAGCCCCCCGGGGGAGTGGTCCGAGCAGTACTTC. This sequence encodes CASSPPGEWSEQYF. This sequence joins TRBV7-9 and TRBJ2-7; a weak D match, TRBD2 (6 bases). This CDR3 has 14 residues. The germline gives CDR1 SEHNR, CDR2 FQNEAQ (reference sequence). Trimming left V 5 bases short and J 6 bases short, with 17 bases between.

This sequence joins TRBV15 and TRBJ2-2, with 10 bases matching TRBD2. With 1 base clipped from V and 4 bases from J, the junction kept 3 bases outside the gene matches. This CDR3 has 16 amino acids. CDR1 and CDR2 from the germline V gene are LNHNV and YYDKDF (reference sequence). The CDR3 DNA follows: TGTGCCACCAGCAGAGCTAGCGGGAGTGGCACCGGGGAGCTGTTTTTT. It translates to CATSRASGSGTGELFF.

The chain recombines TRBV6-5 with TRBJ1-2, with D maybe TRBD1 (5 bases). The CDR3 is 14 amino acids. CDR1 and CDR2 from the germline V gene are MNHEY and SVGAGI. The V gene lost 2 bases and the J gene lost 4 bases, with 11 bases spanning the gap. The CDR3 DNA follows: TGTGCCAGCAGTTACGCAGGGTCCGGCTATGGCTACACCTTC. Its protein product is CASSYAGSGYGYTF.

The V call is TRBV27, the J call TRBJ2-7; TRBD1 agrees at 8 bases. Trimming took 0 bases from V and 5 from J; bases not matched to a gene: 6. The length of the CDR3 is 15 residues. Germline V gives CDR1 MNHEY, CDR2 SMNVEV (reference sequence). CDR3 sequence: CASSLSGQVFNEQYF. The CDR3 DNA is TGTGCCAGCAGTTTATCGGGACAGGTTTTTAACGAGCAGTACTTC.

The J gene is TRBJ2-7, the V gene TRBV6-5, with 7 bases lining up with TRBD2. CDR3 length: 16 residues. V shed 0 bases, J shed 7 bases, and the junction held 12 bases outside the gene matches. Germline loops: CDR1 MNHEY, CDR2 SVGAGI. The CDR3: CASSYSDGRPLREQYF. CDR3 nucleotides: TGTGCCAGCAGTTACTCCGACGGGAGGCCCCTCCGGGAGCAGTACTTC.

The chain uses TRBV11-1 and TRBJ2-1; 14 nucleotides line up with TRBD2. Germline CDR1 and CDR2: SGHAT and FQDESV (reference sequence). The CDR3 loop spans 18 amino acids. Trimming took 5 bases from V and 8 from J; bases not matched to a gene: 14. Written as DNA, the CDR3 is TGTGCCAGCAGCGGGACTAGCGGGAGCTCAACGGGTGAGGATGAGCAGTTCTTC. Its protein is CASSGTSGSSTGEDEQFF.

V gene TRBV5-4 combines with J gene TRBJ2-3; 7 bases are shared with TRBD2. The V segment lost 4 bases and the J segment 3 bases; nucleotides outside the gene matches: 14. This CDR3 has 17 amino acids. Germline loops: CDR1 SGHNT, CDR2 YYREEE (reference sequence). CDR3 coding DNA: TGTGCCAGCAGCCCTGAACTAGCGCGTACCCAAACAGATACGCAGTATTTT. It yields the protein CASSPELARTQTDTQYF.